The T cell receptor beta chain described here comes from a study of cytomegalovirus exposure and HLA in healthy donors. At the level of the study: Out of around 360 genotyped donors, about 80% belonged to the Caucasian-associated ancestry cluster.

The J segment lost 2 bases and the V segment lost 6 bases, leaving 4 bases of the junction unmatched. CDR1 is LNHDA, CDR2 SQIVND, per germline (reference sequence). The CDR3 length is 14 residues. Broader study findings: The study assumed roughly uniform donor sequencing depth for presence/absence analyses. Sequencing likely produced, as an artifact, a cluster of highly shared sequence variants.

The PCR made use of 60 Vbeta and 13 Jbeta primers. Authors' processing steps: Some 11 million shared chains were among the approximately 87 million unique TCR beta chains that a later analysis counted. Assay used: immunoSEQ multiplex PCR; TCRdb lists only in-frame clones, some missing. D and trimming come from the DNA, and the V and J calls and clone size come from that table. In all, the sample yields 60,000 to 75,000 clones. Details on this clone: The antigen remains unidentified.

Source material: PBMCs. The sequence was obtained from a woman under 40 in good health and CMV-seronegative. This chain links TRBV19 with TRBJ2-3; TRBD2 aligns across 8 bases. CDR3: CASSPGLDTDTQYF. In DNA, the CDR3 is TGTGCCAGTAGCCCGGGACTAGACACAGATACGCAGTATTTT.